These 27 T cell receptor beta chains originate from one sample sequenced in a study of shared clonotypes between healthy human individuals. Profiled with immunoSEQ multiplex PCR; TCRdb holds only in-frame clones, not every one. The table lists 550,000 to 700,000 clones, around 78% of them singletons. The specimen sequenced was memory CD4+ T cells sorted from blood. Noted subset: CD45RA-negative fraction. Source of these receptors: a woman in her twenties or thirties in good health.

V is TRBV5-1 and J is TRBJ1-1; a possible D gene is TRBD1 (5 bases). Trimming stripped 5 bases from V and 5 bases from J, with 13 bases between. CDR1 and CDR2 (germline): SGHRS, YFSETQ. The CDR3 totals 13 residues. The CDR3 DNA is TGCGCCAGCAGGCAGGGTTTTATGACTGAAGCTTTCTTT. Amino acids: CASRQGFMTEAFF.

This clone appeared a single time. This CDR3 reads CASRRPSGAPSGSYEQYF. The CDR3, as DNA: TGTGCCAGCAGGCGTCCATCAGGGGCCCCTTCGGGTAGCTACGAGCAGTACTTC. J is TRBJ2-7 and V is TRBV27; D is possibly TRBD1 (6 bases). V lost 6 bases and J lost 3, with 27 bases in between. CDR1 and CDR2 from the germline V gene are MNHEY and SMNVEV (reference sequence). There are 18 residues in the CDR3.

A few counts support this clone. The V call is TRBV5-1, the J call TRBJ1-3, with a tentative D call TRBD1 (6 bases). Germline V CDR1 and CDR2: SGHRS, YFSETQ. This CDR3 contains 15 residues. The V end lost 1 base, the J end lost 4 bases, and 12 bases lay between the germline ends. CDR3 sequence reads: CASSLSGGSGNTIYF. In DNA, the CDR3 is TGCGCCAGCAGCTTGAGTGGGGGCAGCGGAAACACCATATATTTT. Drawing the rest from reference TRBV5-1 and TRBJ1-3, the complete variable domain is KAGVTQTPRYLIKTRGQQVTLSCSPISGHRSVSWYQQTPGQGLQFLFEYFSETQRNKGNFPGRFSGRQFSNSRSEMNVSTLELGDSALYLCASSLSGGSGNTIYFGEGSWLTVV.

With respect to this clone: Mismatch with germline at one junction end may stem from a read error. J is TRBJ1-4 and V is TRBV9; 10 bases are shared with TRBD1. The CDR3 consists of 14 residues. The V gene's germline CDR1 is SGDLS and CDR2 YYNGEE. The CDR3 DNA follows: TGTGCCGGCAGCGCAAGGACAGGGGGAGAAAAACTGTTTTTT. Its protein product is CAGSARTGGEKLFF.

The sample holds many counts of this clone. The CDR3 bases are TGTGCCAGCAGCGTCGGCTGGGACAGGGAAGCTTTCTTT. It translates to CASSVGWDREAFF. V and J are TRBV9 and TRBJ1-1; 8 bases are a match to TRBD1. The V gene's germline CDR1 is SGDLS and CDR2 YYNGEE. This CDR3 is 13 amino acids long. V shed 2 bases, J shed 8 bases, and the junction held 5 bases outside the gene matches. Drawing the rest from reference TRBV9 and TRBJ1-1, the complete variable domain is DSGVTQTPKHLITATGQRVTLRCSPRSGDLSVYWYQQSLDQGLQFLIQYYNGEERAKGNILERFSAQQFPDLHSELNLSSLELGDSALYFCASSVGWDREAFFGQGTRLTVV.

There are a few counts of this clone. The J gene is TRBJ2-5, the V gene TRBV2; D possibly corresponds to TRBD1 (6 bases). CDR1 is SNHLY and CDR2 is FYNNEI in the germline V gene. V was cut by 7 bases and J by 3 bases, with 6 bases left in between. This CDR3 is built from 11 residues. This chain's CDR3 is CASNREETQYF. The CDR3 DNA follows: TGTGCCAGCAACAGGGAAGAGACCCAGTACTTC.

V gene TRBV5-1 combines with J gene TRBJ1-5, with D possibly TRBD1 on 5 matching bases. From germline, CDR1 is SGHRS and CDR2 YFSETQ. The CDR3 totals 14 residues. The V and J ends lost 3 bases and 4 bases respectively, with 11 bases between them. CDR3: CASSWGTGNQPQHF. In DNA form, the CDR3 reads TGCGCCAGCAGCTGGGGGACGGGGAATCAGCCCCAGCATTTT.

This CDR3 reads CSVTRAPSYNEQFF. CDR3 DNA: TGCAGCGTCACCAGAGCCCCCTCCTACAATGAGCAGTTCTTC. The chain uses TRBV29-1 and TRBJ2-1, with unresolved D. This CDR3 spans 14 amino acids. Germline CDR1 SQVTM, CDR2 ANQGSEA. V was shortened by 6 bases and J by 0 bases, with 12 bases between the two germline ends.

This chain links TRBV14 with TRBJ2-5; possibly TRBD1 for D (6 bases). Germline V lookup: CDR1 SGHDN, CDR2 FVKESK. The CDR3 spans 15 residues. Trimming stripped 0 bases from V and 4 bases from J, with 12 bases between. CDR3 region: CASSQETGLVETQYF. Written as DNA, the CDR3 is TGTGCCAGCAGCCAAGAAACAGGGTTGGTAGAGACCCAGTACTTC. The variable domain in full, completed from reference TRBV14 and TRBJ2-5, reads EAGVTQFPSHSVIEKGQTVTLRCDPISGHDNLYWYRRVMGKEIKFLLHFVKESKQDESGMPNNRFLAERTGGTYSTLKVQPAELEDSGVYFCASSQETGLVETQYFGPGTRLLVL.

This clone was detected only once. The J gene is TRBJ2-7, the V gene TRBV6-5; 13 bases map to TRBD2. This CDR3 has 15 residues. The V segment lost 4 bases and the J segment 3 bases; nucleotides outside the gene matches: 3. The germline CDR1 and CDR2 sequences are MNHEY and SVGAGI. CDR3: CASSLGTSGNYEQYF. CDR3 nucleotide sequence: TGTGCCAGCAGTTTGGGGACTAGCGGGAACTACGAGCAGTACTTC.

As concerns this clone: This sample includes further DNA sequences coding for the same CDR3. J is TRBJ2-7 and V is TRBV5-1; 9 bases map to TRBD1. The CDR3 extends over 14 amino acids. V was clipped by 2 bases and J by 4 bases; unmatched bases: 4. Germline V CDR1 and CDR2: SGHRS, YFSETQ. As DNA, the CDR3 is TGCGCCAGCAGCTTAGGACAGGGGATATACGAGCAGTACTTC. Translation gives CASSLGQGIYEQYF.

V usage is TRBV28 and J usage is TRBJ2-1; D is unresolved. The CDR3 extends over 14 amino acids. Germline assignment: CDR1 MDHEN and CDR2 SYDVKM. V lost 6 bases and J lost 6, with 15 bases in between. CDR3 amino acids: CASSRYDVGNEQFF. Here the CDR3 DNA reads TGTGCCAGCAGCCGGTACGACGTGGGCAATGAGCAGTTCTTC.

The rearrangement uses TRBV28 and TRBJ2-7; 10 nucleotides agree with TRBD1. Trimming took 6 bases from V and 12 from J; bases not matched to a gene: 8. The CDR3 has 12 amino acids. The germline CDR1 and CDR2 sequences are MDHEN and SYDVKM. This CDR3 is CASSYPGQGMYF. The CDR3 DNA is TGTGCCAGCAGCTATCCGGGACAGGGGATGTACTTC. The full variable domain, rest sourced from reference TRBV28 and TRBJ2-7, is DVKVTQSSRYLVKRTGEKVFLECVQDMDHENMFWYRQDPGLGLRLIYFSYDVKMKEKGDIPEGYSVSREKKERFSLILESASTNQTSMYLCASSYPGQGMYFGPGTRLTVT.

The chain couples TRBV25-1 to TRBJ2-5; D possibly matches TRBD1 or TRBD2 (6 bases each). CDR1 is MGHDK and CDR2 is SYGVNS in the germline V gene. This CDR3 contains 16 residues. The V end lost 4 bases, the J end lost 5 bases, and 20 bases lay between the germline ends. The CDR3 sequence is CASSGRFRGAGETQYF. CDR3 DNA sequence: TGTGCCAGCAGTGGACGCTTTAGGGGGGCTGGGGAGACCCAGTACTTC.

The chain combines TRBV7-9 with TRBJ2-3; the match to TRBD2 covers 8 bases. CDR1 and CDR2 (germline): SEHNR, FQNEAQ (reference sequence). The length of the CDR3 is 15 residues. J gave up 7 bases and V 2 bases, and 8 bases lay outside the gene matches. CDR3 sequence reads: CASSLTSGGLNTQYF. CDR3 DNA sequence: TGTGCCAGCAGCTTAACGTCGGGGGGGTTAAATACGCAGTATTTT. Looking up the rest from reference TRBV7-9 and TRBJ2-3 gives the full variable domain: DTGVSQNPRHKITKRGQNVTFRCDPISEHNRLYWYRQTLGQGPEFLTYFQNEAQLEKSRLLSDRFSAERPKGSFSTLEIQRTEQGDSAMYLCASSLTSGGLNTQYFGPGTRLTVL.

This clone was seen a few times. J is TRBJ2-5 and V is TRBV5-1, with D perhaps matching TRBD1 (6 bases). V lost 4 bases to trimming and J lost 5 bases, with 21 bases between them. This CDR3 has 16 residues. Germline V gene data show CDR1 as SGHRS and CDR2 as YFSETQ. CDR3 region: CASSQSTGGRRETQYF. DNA of the CDR3: TGCGCCAGCAGCCAATCGACAGGCGGGCGGAGGGAGACCCAGTACTTC.

The rearrangement uses TRBV27 and TRBJ1-4, with D possibly TRBD1 on 6 matching bases. CDR3 length: 16 residues. Germline V gene lookup returns CDR1 MNHEY and CDR2 SMNVEV (reference sequence). V lost 1 base and J 8 bases, leaving 17 bases between the germline ends. CDR3 residues: CASSLYTAGAYEKLFF. The DNA for the CDR3 is TGTGCCAGCAGTTTATACACCGCAGGGGCGTACGAAAAACTGTTTTTT.

The chain carries TRBV11-2 and TRBJ1-1; no clear D gene. Between the trimmed V and J ends, which lost 2 bases and 0 bases, there was a span of 7 bases. CDR1 is SGHAT, CDR2 FQNNGV, per germline. The CDR3 sequence is 14 residues long. CDR3 nucleotides: TGTGCCAGCAGCTTAAGTCACCTGAACACTGAAGCTTTCTTT. Residues: CASSLSHLNTEAFF.

This clone turned up a few times. The rearrangement links TRBV28 to TRBJ1-3; perhaps TRBD1 as D (5 bases). The CDR3 consists of 14 residues. Trimming took off 7 bases at V and 7 bases at J, with 17 bases between the two ends. Germline CDR1 MDHEN, CDR2 SYDVKM. The CDR3 DNA is TGTGCCAGCACGCACCGGGGGTACCAGAACACCATATATTTT. Protein sequence: CASTHRGYQNTIYF.

This chain uses TRBV9 with TRBJ1-1; D unresolved. Trimming pared 4 bases from V and 0 bases from J, leaving 7 bases between. Germline V gene lookup returns CDR1 SGDLS and CDR2 YYNGEE. This CDR3 spans 13 amino acids. The DNA for the CDR3 is TGTGCCAGCAGCCGGAACATGAACACTGAAGCTTTCTTT. Encoded protein: CASSRNMNTEAFF.

The rearrangement joins TRBV29-1 to TRBJ1-5; a possible D gene is TRBD1 (5 bases). CDR3 length equals 14 residues. V lost 4 bases to trimming and J lost 4 bases, with 14 bases between them. Per the germline V gene, CDR1 is SQVTM and CDR2 is ANQGSEA. DNA of the CDR3: TGCAGCGTTGCGCTTGGTGGGGGTAATCAGCCCCAGCATTTT. Amino acid sequence: CSVALGGGNQPQHF. The variable domain in full, completed from reference TRBV29-1 and TRBJ1-5, reads SAVISQKPSRDICQRGTSLTIQCQVDSQVTMMFWYRQQPGQSLTLIATANQGSEATYESGFVIDKFPISRPNLTFSTLTVSNMSPEDSSIYLCSVALGGGNQPQHFGDGTRLSIL.

The chain links TRBV28 to TRBJ1-1; no clear D. CDR3 length: 14 residues. Germline values: CDR1 MDHEN, CDR2 SYDVKM. The V and J ends lost 2 bases and 1 base respectively, with 8 bases between them. This chain's CDR3 is CASSLGSSNTEAFF. The CDR3 coding sequence is TGTGCCAGCAGTTTAGGGTCATCGAACACTGAAGCTTTCTTT.

The chain carries TRBV7-9 and TRBJ1-6; TRBD1 might be the D (5 bases). The CDR3 runs to 14 residues. V lost 2 bases, J lost 7 bases, and 9 bases lay in between. CDR1 and CDR2 from the germline V gene are SEHNR and FQNEAQ (reference sequence). The CDR3: CASSLQGFNSPLHF. CDR3 sequence (DNA): TGTGCCAGCAGCTTACAGGGTTTCAATTCACCCCTCCACTTT.

V usage is TRBV27 and J usage is TRBJ1-2; possibly TRBD1 for D (5 bases). Germline CDR1 MNHEY, CDR2 SMNVEV (reference sequence). Trimming cost V 6 bases and J 7 bases, with 21 bases left between them. The CDR3 has 15 amino acids. This CDR3 reads CASRPKGRTRGGYTF. The CDR3 region has the DNA TGTGCCAGCAGGCCTAAGGGACGGACAAGGGGTGGCTACACCTTC.

The V call is TRBV2, the J call TRBJ2-2; D unclear. V gave up 6 bases and J gave up 3 bases, with 17 bases separating them. The CDR3 totals 16 residues. Germline loops: CDR1 SNHLY, CDR2 FYNNEI. CDR3 DNA sequence: TGTGCCAGCAGCTCCCATCCCCTTTGGGACACCGGGGAGCTGTTTTTT. Translated, it gives CASSSHPLWDTGELFF.

The table lists this clone with a count of one. Other DNA sequences in the sample encode the same CDR3. The rearrangement joins TRBV18 to TRBJ2-5; TRBD1 agrees at 9 bases. The CDR3 has 13 residues. Germline V gene lookup returns CDR1 KGHSH and CDR2 LQKENI. V lost 2 bases to trimming and J lost 5 bases; unmatched junction nucleotides: 0. The CDR3 loop reads CASSPGQGETQYF. CDR3 coding DNA: TGTGCCAGCTCACCAGGACAGGGGGAGACCCAGTACTTC.

The rearrangement uses TRBV28 and TRBJ1-2, with D hard to call. Germline CDR1 reads MDHEN; CDR2 reads SYDVKM. Trimming left V 7 bases short and J 4 bases short, with 13 bases between. The length of the CDR3 is 13 residues. Here the CDR3 reads CASTDPHSYGYTF. The CDR3 nucleotides are TGTGCCAGCACCGATCCCCACAGCTATGGCTACACCTTC.